This T cell receptor (beta chain) was documented in a study of OX40 agonist ivuxolimab in advanced cancers. As for the study in general: Ivuxolimab is a fully human IgG2 antibody that activates OX40 (CD134). Study observations and caveats: Among patients with partial responses at 0.1-3.0 mg/kg, clonal expansion was among the lowest. At doses 0.1 to 3.0 mg/kg, CD4+ and CD8+ clones expanded. Expanded peripheral T-cell antigen specificity went undetermined.

Clones were sequenced by immunoSEQ multiplex PCR, and TCRdb holds only the in-frame ones, with some missing. Of fewer than 50,000 clones detected, 70% to 85% appear once; the ten largest clones hold about 8%. V shed 5 bases and J 0 bases; nucleotides not matched to a gene: 11. Germline assignment: CDR1 MNHEY and CDR2 SMNVEV (reference sequence). This CDR3 has 19 amino acids. Points on this clone: Its cognate antigen is unknown.

Material: CD4+ or CD8+ T cells sorted from blood, obtained in a trial of the OX40 agonist ivuxolimab. This chain uses TRBV27 with TRBJ2-6, with 9 bases identical to TRBD1. The sequence was collected from an adult with an advanced solid tumor such as melanoma, head and neck, liver or kidney cancer. The CDR3 DNA is TGTGCCAGCAGTCCCTTATCGACAGGGGGAGTCTCTGGGGCCAACGTCCTGACTTTC. It specifies CASSPLSTGGVSGANVLTF.